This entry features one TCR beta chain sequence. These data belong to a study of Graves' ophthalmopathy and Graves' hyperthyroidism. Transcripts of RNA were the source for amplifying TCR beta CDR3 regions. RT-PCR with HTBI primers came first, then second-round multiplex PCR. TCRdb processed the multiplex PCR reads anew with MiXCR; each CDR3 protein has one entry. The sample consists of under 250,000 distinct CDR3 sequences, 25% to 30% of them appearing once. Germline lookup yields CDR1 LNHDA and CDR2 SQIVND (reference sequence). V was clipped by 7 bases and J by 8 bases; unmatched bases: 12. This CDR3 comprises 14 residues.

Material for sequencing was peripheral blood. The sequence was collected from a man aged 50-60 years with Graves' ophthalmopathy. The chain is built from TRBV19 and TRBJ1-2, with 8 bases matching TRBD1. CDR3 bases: TGTGCCAGTATTCCAAGGACAGGGACGGACGGCTACACCTTC. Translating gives CASIPRTGTDGYTF.